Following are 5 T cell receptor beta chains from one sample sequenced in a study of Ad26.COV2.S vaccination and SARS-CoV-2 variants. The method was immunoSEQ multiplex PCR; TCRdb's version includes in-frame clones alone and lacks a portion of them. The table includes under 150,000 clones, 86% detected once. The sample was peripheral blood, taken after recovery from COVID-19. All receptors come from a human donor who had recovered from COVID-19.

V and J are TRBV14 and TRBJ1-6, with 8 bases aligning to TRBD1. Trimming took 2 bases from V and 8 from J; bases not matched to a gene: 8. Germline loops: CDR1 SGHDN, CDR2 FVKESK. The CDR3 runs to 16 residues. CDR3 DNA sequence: TGTGCCAGCAGCCAAATCCTCGGGACAGGCGATTCACCCCTCCACTTT. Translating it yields CASSQILGTGDSPLHF.

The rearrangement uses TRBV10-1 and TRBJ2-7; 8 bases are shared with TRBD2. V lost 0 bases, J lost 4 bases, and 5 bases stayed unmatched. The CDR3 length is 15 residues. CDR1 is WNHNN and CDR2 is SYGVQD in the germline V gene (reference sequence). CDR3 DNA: TGCGCCAGCAGTGAGTCCGGAGCGGGGGCGTACGAGCAGTACTTC. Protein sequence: CASSESGAGAYEQYF.

CDR3: CASSLLSGGAKETQYF. Written as DNA, the CDR3 is TGTGCCAGCAGCTTACTGAGCGGGGGGGCGAAGGAGACCCAGTACTTC. The chain joins TRBV7-9 to TRBJ2-5; 10 bases are a match to TRBD2. V gave up 2 bases and J gave up 5 bases; unmatched junction bases: 8. The germline gives CDR1 SEHNR, CDR2 FQNEAQ (reference sequence). The CDR3 covers 16 residues.

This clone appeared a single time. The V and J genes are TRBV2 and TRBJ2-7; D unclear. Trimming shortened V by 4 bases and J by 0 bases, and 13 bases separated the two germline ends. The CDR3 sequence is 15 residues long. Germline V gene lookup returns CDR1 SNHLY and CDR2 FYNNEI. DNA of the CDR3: TGTGCCAGCAGTGTCACCACTTCGAGCTCCTACGAGCAGTACTTC. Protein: CASSVTTSSSYEQYF.

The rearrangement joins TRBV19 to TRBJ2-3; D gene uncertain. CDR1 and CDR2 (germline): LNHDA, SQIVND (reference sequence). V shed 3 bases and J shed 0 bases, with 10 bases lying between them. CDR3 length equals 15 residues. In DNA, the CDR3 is TGTGCCAGTAGTATCGGACGGATTAGCACAGATACGCAGTATTTT. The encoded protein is CASSIGRISTDTQYF.